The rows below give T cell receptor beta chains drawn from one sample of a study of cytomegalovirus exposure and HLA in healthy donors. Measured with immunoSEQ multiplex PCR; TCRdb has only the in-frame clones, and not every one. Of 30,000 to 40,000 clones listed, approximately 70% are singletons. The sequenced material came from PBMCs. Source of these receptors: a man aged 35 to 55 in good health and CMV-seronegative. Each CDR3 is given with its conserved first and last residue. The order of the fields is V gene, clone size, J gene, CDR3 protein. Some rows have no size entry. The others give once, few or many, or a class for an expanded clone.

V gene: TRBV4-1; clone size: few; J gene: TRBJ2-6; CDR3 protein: CASSPHNAGANVLTF
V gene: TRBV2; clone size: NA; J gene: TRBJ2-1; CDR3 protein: CASSATTSGPHNEQFF
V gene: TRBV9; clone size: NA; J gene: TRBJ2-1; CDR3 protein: CASSVGSGGNRYNEQFF
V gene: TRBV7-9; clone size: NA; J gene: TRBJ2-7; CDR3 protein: CASSTAGNYEQYF
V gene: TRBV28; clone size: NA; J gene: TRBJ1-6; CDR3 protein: CASSSPGHLHSPLHF
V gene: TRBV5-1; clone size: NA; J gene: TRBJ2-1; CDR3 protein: CASSPSGGASNEQFF
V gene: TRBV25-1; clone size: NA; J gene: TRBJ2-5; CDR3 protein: CASSEGLAGAPGAETQYF
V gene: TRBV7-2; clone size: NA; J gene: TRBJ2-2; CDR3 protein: CASSLVASAGNTGELFF
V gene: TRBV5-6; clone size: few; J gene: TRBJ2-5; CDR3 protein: CASSLDRRETQYF
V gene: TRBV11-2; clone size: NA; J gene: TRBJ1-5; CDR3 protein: CASSAEQGGQPQHF